The 13 T cell receptor beta chains in this list originate from one sample, sequenced in a study of blood T cells in healthy people across ages. PCR was performed a second time for about 7 to 12 cycles using a sample-barcoded 5' primer and a J-beta primer mix. TCRdb re-called the 5' RACE reads through MiXCR, storing one row per CDR3 protein. This table has hundreds of thousands of distinct CDR3 sequences, 45% to 50% appearing once. The sample comprised blood. The receptors originated from a woman aged 60-75 years in good health.

The chain employs TRBV20-1 and TRBJ2-2; D ambiguous. CDR1 is DFQATT and CDR2 is SNEGSKA in the germline V gene (reference sequence). The CDR3 runs to 15 residues. Deletions cut 0 bases from V and 0 bases from J, with 8 bases between. DNA for the CDR3: TGCAGTGCTAGAGAAGGGATTTCGAACACCGGGGAGCTGTTTTTT. This sequence encodes CSAREGISNTGELFF.

This clonotype has more than one count but fewer than ten. V usage is TRBV7-6 and J usage is TRBJ2-5; D not certain. Matching the DNA end better, TRBJ2-7 makes the J call doubtful. Germline V gives CDR1 SGHVS, CDR2 FNYEAQ. This CDR3 contains 14 residues. CDR3 region: CASSLAQSSYEQYF. The CDR3 coding sequence is TGTGCCAGCAGCTTAGCTCAGAGTAGCTACGAGCAGTACTTC.

The gene calls are TRBV27 and TRBJ2-1; the match to TRBD1 covers 8 bases. The CDR3 consists of 15 residues. V shed 2 bases, J shed 2 bases, and the junction held 2 bases outside the gene matches. Per the germline V gene, CDR1 is MNHEY and CDR2 is SMNVEV (reference sequence). DNA for the CDR3: TGTGCCAGCAGTTTACAGGGGGCGCCCTACAATGAGCAGTTCTTC. Amino acids: CASSLQGAPYNEQFF.

The chain is built from TRBV10-3 and TRBJ2-5, with D hard to call. CDR1 and CDR2 from the germline V gene are ENHRY and SYGVKD. The CDR3 has 14 residues. V lost 0 bases and J lost 11, with 16 bases in between. For the CDR3, the DNA is TGTGCCATCAGTGAGTCGAAGTCCGGCACTGAGCAGTACTTC. This encodes CAISESKSGTEQYF.

CDR3 protein: CSAIRGAYGYTF. In DNA, the CDR3 is TGCAGTGCTATCAGGGGCGCCTATGGCTACACCTTC. The chain carries TRBV20-1 and TRBJ1-2; D may be TRBD1 (6 bases). The germline gives CDR1 DFQATT, CDR2 SNEGSKA (reference sequence). CDR3 size: 12 residues. The V gene lost 4 bases and the J gene lost 4 bases, with 10 bases spanning the gap.

The rearrangement links TRBV28 to TRBJ2-7; TRBD1 matches 11 bases. The germline CDR1 and CDR2 sequences are MDHEN and SYDVKM. This CDR3 is 17 amino acids long. V shed 1 base and J 3 bases; nucleotides not matched to a gene: 8. The CDR3 sequence: CASSLFFRDRGGYEQYF. In DNA form, the CDR3 reads TGTGCCAGCAGTTTATTTTTCCGGGACAGGGGGGGCTACGAGCAGTACTTC.

This clonotype was seen just once. The V call is TRBV28, the J call TRBJ1-4; D remains unclear. Germline CDR1 MDHEN, CDR2 SYDVKM. CDR3 length: 13 amino acids. Trimming stripped 2 bases from V and 7 bases from J, with 8 bases between. The DNA for the CDR3 is TGTGCCAGCAGTTTAAGAACACCTGAAAAACTGTTTTTT. Its protein is CASSLRTPEKLFF.

This clonotype was counted at least ten times. The chain uses TRBV2 and TRBJ2-7; D may be TRBD2 (5 bases). This CDR3 has 12 residues. The V and J ends lost 8 bases and 5 bases respectively, with 13 bases between them. Germline CDR1 is SNHLY and CDR2 is FYNNEI. CDR3 DNA: TGTGCCAGCGGGAGTACGGCCCACGAGCAGTACTTC. Encoded protein: CASGSTAHEQYF. Complete variable domain (other parts from reference TRBV2 and TRBJ2-7): EPEVTQTPSHQVTQMGQEVILRCVPISNHLYFYWYRQILGQKVEFLVSFYNNEISEKSEIFDDQFSVERPDGSNFTLKIRSTKLEDSAMYFCASGSTAHEQYFGPGTRLTVT.

The rearrangement links TRBV20-1 to TRBJ2-1, with TRBD2 identical over 7 bases. Trimming removed 7 bases from V and 1 base from J; junction bases left unmatched: 4. The CDR3 length is 13 residues. CDR1 DFQATT and CDR2 SNEGSKA come from the germline V gene (reference sequence). The CDR3 bases are TGCAGTGGTCGGGAGGTGTCCTACAATGAGCAGTTCTTC. It encodes CSGREVSYNEQFF.

This rearrangement joins TRBV5-1 to TRBJ2-6, with 7 bases lining up with TRBD2. The CDR3 runs to 16 residues. V was pared by 5 bases and J by 4 bases, with 9 bases of the junction left unmatched. Per the germline V gene, CDR1 is SGHRS and CDR2 is YFSETQ. CDR3 in DNA: TGCGCCAGCAGAATGGGGCGGGAGTTAGGGGCCAACGTCCTGACTTTC. It yields the protein CASRMGRELGANVLTF.

The V and J genes are TRBV29-1 and TRBJ2-1; maybe TRBD2 (5 bases). The J call may be faulty, since TRBJ2-7 better matches the DNA end. The germline CDR1 and CDR2 sequences are SQVTM and ANQGSEA. CDR3 length equals 14 residues. As DNA, the CDR3 is TGCAGCGTTGAAGTCAGCGGCGGATACAATGAGCAGTACTTC. Its protein is CSVEVSGGYNEQYF.

In its sample, this clonotype was seen a few times. The J gene is TRBJ2-1, the V gene TRBV15, with TRBD1 as a possible D gene (5 bases). The CDR3 has 15 amino acids. Germline V gene lookup returns CDR1 LNHNV and CDR2 YYDKDF (reference sequence). With 0 bases removed from V and 6 bases from J, the gap between germline ends came to 12 bases. CDR3 amino acids: CATSRDWGDLNEQFF. The CDR3, as DNA: TGTGCCACCAGCAGAGATTGGGGCGACCTCAATGAGCAGTTCTTC.

The chain uses TRBV7-2 and TRBJ2-1; 12 bases align to TRBD1. J lost 1 base, V lost 3 bases, and 7 bases had no gene match. The CDR3 extends over 18 amino acids. CDR1 SGHTA and CDR2 FQGNSA come from the germline V gene. CDR3 in amino acids: CASSLQRDRGLSYNEQFF. CDR3 DNA: TGTGCCAGCAGCTTGCAGAGGGACAGGGGGCTTTCCTACAATGAGCAGTTCTTC.